A single sample is the source of the 11 T cell receptor beta chains below, sequenced in a study of blood T cell repertoires in COVID-19 (dated by TCRdb to 2020 to 2022). The library relied on the immunoSEQ multiplex PCR assay. As stored in TCRdb, this immuneACCESS dataset retains in-frame rearrangements with V and J assigned. A fraction of the clones does not appear; measured against another copy, unresolved V genes explain less than half of the discrepancy, and the remainder lacks a known reason. This sample gives over 250,000 clones in total; roughly 77% of them show up just once. 2.5% to 4% of the sample rests with the top ten. The sample comprised peripheral blood. These receptors were collected from an elderly woman with acute or convalescent COVID-19.

The gene calls are TRBV5-1 and TRBJ2-7; D gene unclear. Germline V gene sequence: CDR1 SGHRS, CDR2 YFSETQ. This CDR3 is built from 16 residues. V lost 0 bases and J lost 3, with 16 bases in between. DNA of the CDR3: TGCGCCAGCAGCTTGGGTTTAGGAGTAGTTGTCTACGAGCAGTACTTC. This encodes CASSLGLGVVVYEQYF. Looking up the rest from reference TRBV5-1 and TRBJ2-7 gives the full variable domain: KAGVTQTPRYLIKTRGQQVTLSCSPISGHRSVSWYQQTPGQGLQFLFEYFSETQRNKGNFPGRFSGRQFSNSRSEMNVSTLELGDSALYLCASSLGLGVVVYEQYFGPGTRLTVT.

The rearrangement uses TRBV27 and TRBJ1-1, with 7 positions matching TRBD1. The V gene's germline CDR1 is MNHEY and CDR2 SMNVEV (reference sequence). The V and J ends lost 6 bases and 1 base, in that order; junction bases with no gene match: 14. This CDR3 is 17 amino acids long. CDR3 DNA sequence: TGTGCCAGCAGCCCACCGCTGGGACAGTTGGGGAACACTGAAGCTTTCTTT. Translated, it gives CASSPPLGQLGNTEAFF.

The V call is TRBV5-1, the J call TRBJ1-3, with D tentatively TRBD1 (6 bases). The CDR3 loop spans 14 amino acids. Per germline, CDR1 SGHRS and CDR2 YFSETQ. Trimming removed 4 bases from V and 1 base from J, with 9 bases in between. The CDR3 DNA reads as TGCGCCAGCAGCAGGACAGCATCTGGAAACACCATATATTTT. Translation gives CASSRTASGNTIYF.

The rearrangement uses TRBV6-5 and TRBJ2-2, with 13 positions matching TRBD2. Trimming took 5 bases from V and 9 from J; bases not matched to a gene: 6. Germline V gene sequence: CDR1 MNHEY, CDR2 SVGAGI. The CDR3 runs 15 residues. In nucleotides, the CDR3 is TGTGCCAGCAGTCCCCCGACTAGCGGGAGGAGGGAGCTGTTTTTT. This translates into CASSPPTSGRRELFF.

The CDR3 region has the DNA TGTGCCAGCAGCACCCAGACAGTAAGATTCTATGGCTACACCTTC. Its translation is CASSTQTVRFYGYTF. V usage is TRBV5-4 and J usage is TRBJ1-2; tentatively, D is TRBD1 (5 bases). Germline CDR1 SGHNT, CDR2 YYREEE (reference sequence). Trimming pared 4 bases from V and 4 bases from J, leaving 17 bases between. CDR3 length: 15 residues.

The chain links TRBV30 to TRBJ2-1; 8 bases agree with TRBD2. The trim removed 3 bases at V and 3 bases at J, leaving 7 bases unmatched. CDR1 and CDR2 (germline): GTSNPN, SVGIG (reference sequence). The CDR3 length is 15 residues. The CDR3 protein is CAWRKREQGYNEQFF. As DNA, the CDR3 is TGTGCCTGGAGAAAGCGGGAGCAAGGCTACAATGAGCAGTTCTTC.

The chain joins TRBV5-8 to TRBJ1-2; 7 bases match TRBD1. Germline V lookup: CDR1 SGHTS, CDR2 YDEGEE. This CDR3 comprises 15 residues. V shed 4 bases and J 4 bases; nucleotides not matched to a gene: 10. CDR3 bases: TGTGCCAGCAGCGGAACGACAGGGAGTGGCTATGGCTACACCTTC. This gives the protein CASSGTTGSGYGYTF.

This clone qualifies as medium-sized. V gene TRBV7-2 combines with J gene TRBJ1-5, with D unresolved. The CDR3 consists of 14 residues. V was pared by 1 base and J by 3 bases, with 7 bases between. CDR1 is SGHTA and CDR2 is FQGNSA in the germline V gene. CDR3 nucleotide sequence: TGTGCCAGCAGCTTAGACACATACAATCAGCCCCAGCATTTT. Translation gives CASSLDTYNQPQHF.

V gene TRBV3-1 (or the pseudogene TRBV3-2) combines with J gene TRBJ1-1, with D perhaps TRBD1 (5 bases). CDR3 length equals 12 residues. Trimming took 6 bases from V and 4 from J, leaving 9 bases between them. From germline, CDR1 is LGHDT and CDR2 YNNKEL (reference sequence). The CDR3 sequence: CASSKTVTEAFF. CDR3 nucleotide sequence: TGTGCCAGCAGTAAGACAGTCACTGAAGCTTTCTTT.

V and J are TRBV2 and TRBJ2-7; unclear D gene. V was shortened by 2 bases and J by 9 bases, with 17 bases between the two germline ends. Germline V lookup: CDR1 SNHLY, CDR2 FYNNEI. There are 14 residues in the CDR3. For the CDR3, the DNA is TGTGCCAGCAGTGAAAGGTCCGGTCGGGTAGGGCAGTACTTC. It encodes CASSERSGRVGQYF.

The genes are TRBV19 and TRBJ1-2; 9 bases line up with TRBD1. Germline trimming cut 0 bases from V and 2 bases from J; bases unmatched to any gene: 4. CDR1 is LNHDA and CDR2 is SQIVND in the germline V gene (reference sequence). CDR3 length: 16 amino acids. The DNA of the CDR3 is TGTGCCAGTAGTATAGAGGCGACAGGGGGAAACTATGGCTACACCTTC. Translated, it gives CASSIEATGGNYGYTF. Based on the CDR3 plus reference TRBV19 and TRBJ1-2, the full variable domain is DGGITQSPKYLFRKEGQNVTLSCEQNLNHDAMYWYRQDPGQGLRLIYYSQIVNDFQKGDIAEGYSVSREKKESFPLTVTSAQKNPTAFYLCASSIEATGGNYGYTFGSGTRLTVV.